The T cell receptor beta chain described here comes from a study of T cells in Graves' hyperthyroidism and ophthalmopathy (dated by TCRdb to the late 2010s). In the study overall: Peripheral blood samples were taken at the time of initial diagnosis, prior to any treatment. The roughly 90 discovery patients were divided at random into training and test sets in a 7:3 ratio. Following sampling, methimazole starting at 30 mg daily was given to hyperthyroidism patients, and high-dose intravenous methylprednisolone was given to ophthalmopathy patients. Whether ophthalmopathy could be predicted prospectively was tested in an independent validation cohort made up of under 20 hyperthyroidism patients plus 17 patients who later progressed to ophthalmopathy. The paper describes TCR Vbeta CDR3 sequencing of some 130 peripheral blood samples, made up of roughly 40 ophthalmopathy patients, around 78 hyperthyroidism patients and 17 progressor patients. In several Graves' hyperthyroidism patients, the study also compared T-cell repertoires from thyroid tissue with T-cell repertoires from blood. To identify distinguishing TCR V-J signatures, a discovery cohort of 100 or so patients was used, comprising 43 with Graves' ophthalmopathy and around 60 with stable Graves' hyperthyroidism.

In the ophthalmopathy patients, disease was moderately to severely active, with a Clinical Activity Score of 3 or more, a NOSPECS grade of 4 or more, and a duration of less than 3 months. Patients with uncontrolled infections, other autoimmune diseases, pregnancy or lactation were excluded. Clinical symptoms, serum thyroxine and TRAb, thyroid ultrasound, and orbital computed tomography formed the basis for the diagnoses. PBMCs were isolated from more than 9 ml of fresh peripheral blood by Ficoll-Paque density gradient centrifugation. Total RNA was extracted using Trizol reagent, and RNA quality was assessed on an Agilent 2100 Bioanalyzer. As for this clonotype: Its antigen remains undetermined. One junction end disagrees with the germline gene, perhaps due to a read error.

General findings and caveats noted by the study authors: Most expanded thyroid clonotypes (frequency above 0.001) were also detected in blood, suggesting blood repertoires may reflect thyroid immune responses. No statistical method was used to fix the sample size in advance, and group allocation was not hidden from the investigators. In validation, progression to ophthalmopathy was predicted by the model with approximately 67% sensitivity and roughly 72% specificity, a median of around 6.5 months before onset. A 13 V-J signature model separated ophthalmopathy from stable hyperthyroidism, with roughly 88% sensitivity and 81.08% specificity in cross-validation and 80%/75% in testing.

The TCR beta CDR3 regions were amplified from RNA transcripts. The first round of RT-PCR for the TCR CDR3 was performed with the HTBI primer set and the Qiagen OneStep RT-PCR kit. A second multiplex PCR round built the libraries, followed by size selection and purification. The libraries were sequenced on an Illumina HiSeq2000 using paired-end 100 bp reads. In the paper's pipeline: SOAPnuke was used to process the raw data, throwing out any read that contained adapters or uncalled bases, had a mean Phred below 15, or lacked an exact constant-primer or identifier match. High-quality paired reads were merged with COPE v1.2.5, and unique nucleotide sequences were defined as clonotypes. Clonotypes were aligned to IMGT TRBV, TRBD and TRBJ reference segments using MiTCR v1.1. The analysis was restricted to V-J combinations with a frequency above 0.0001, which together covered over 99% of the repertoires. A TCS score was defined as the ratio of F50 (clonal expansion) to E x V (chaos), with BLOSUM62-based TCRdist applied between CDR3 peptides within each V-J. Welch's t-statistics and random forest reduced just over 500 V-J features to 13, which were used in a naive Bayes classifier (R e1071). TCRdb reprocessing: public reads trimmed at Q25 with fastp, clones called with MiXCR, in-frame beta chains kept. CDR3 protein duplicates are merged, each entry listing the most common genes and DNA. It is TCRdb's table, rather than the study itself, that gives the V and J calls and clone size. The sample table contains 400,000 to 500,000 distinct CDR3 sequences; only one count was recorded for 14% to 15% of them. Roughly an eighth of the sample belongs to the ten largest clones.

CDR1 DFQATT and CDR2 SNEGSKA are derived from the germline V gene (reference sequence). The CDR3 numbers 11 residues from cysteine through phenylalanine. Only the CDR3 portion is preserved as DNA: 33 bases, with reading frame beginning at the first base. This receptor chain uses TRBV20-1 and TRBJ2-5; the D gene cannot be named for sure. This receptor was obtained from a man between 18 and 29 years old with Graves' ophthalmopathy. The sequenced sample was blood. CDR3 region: CSAGDVQPGHF. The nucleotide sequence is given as TGCAGTGCTGGAGATGTACAGCCCGGGCACTTC.